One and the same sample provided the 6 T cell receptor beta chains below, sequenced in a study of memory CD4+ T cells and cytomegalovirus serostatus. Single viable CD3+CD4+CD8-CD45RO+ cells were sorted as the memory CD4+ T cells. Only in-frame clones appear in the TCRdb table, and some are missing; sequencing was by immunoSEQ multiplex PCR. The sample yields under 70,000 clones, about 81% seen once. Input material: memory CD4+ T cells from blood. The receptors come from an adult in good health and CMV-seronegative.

The CDR3 nucleotides read TGTGCCAGCAGCCCACGGAGTGGGACCGGGGAGCTGTTTTTT. Translation: CASSPRSGTGELFF. The chain recombines TRBV7-9 with TRBJ2-2, with D unclear. V shed 5 bases and J shed 5 bases, with 12 bases lying between them. Germline V CDR1 and CDR2: SEHNR, FQNEAQ (reference sequence). The CDR3 contains 14 residues. The variable domain in full, with the rest retrieved from reference TRBV7-9 and TRBJ2-2, is DTGVSQNPRHKITKRGQNVTFRCDPISEHNRLYWYRQTLGQGPEFLTYFQNEAQLEKSRLLSDRFSAERPKGSFSTLEIQRTEQGDSAMYLCASSPRSGTGELFFGEGSRLTVL.

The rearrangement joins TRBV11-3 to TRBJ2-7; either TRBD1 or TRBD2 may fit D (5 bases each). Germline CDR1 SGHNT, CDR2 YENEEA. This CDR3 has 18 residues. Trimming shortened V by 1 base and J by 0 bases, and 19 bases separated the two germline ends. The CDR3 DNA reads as TGTGCCAGCAGCTTAGGAGGTGGGGGAAACCTACACTCCTACGAGCAGTACTTC. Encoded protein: CASSLGGGGNLHSYEQYF.

CDR3 in DNA: TGCGCCAGCAGCTTCGGAGTTGGTAGCGGGACAGCAGATACGCAGTATTTT. Translated, it gives CASSFGVGSGTADTQYF. The chain carries TRBV5-1 and TRBJ2-3, with D perhaps matching TRBD2 (8 bases). CDR1 is SGHRS, CDR2 YFSETQ, per germline. V gave up 2 bases and J gave up 4 bases, with 20 bases separating them. The CDR3 contains 17 residues.

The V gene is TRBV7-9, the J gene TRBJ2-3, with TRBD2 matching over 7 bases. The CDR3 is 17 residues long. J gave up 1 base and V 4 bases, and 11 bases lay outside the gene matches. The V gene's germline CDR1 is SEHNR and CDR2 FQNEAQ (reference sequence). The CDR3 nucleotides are TGTGCCAGCAGCTCTCGAATAGCTCGGGAGGGCACAGATACGCAGTATTTT. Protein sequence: CASSSRIAREGTDTQYF. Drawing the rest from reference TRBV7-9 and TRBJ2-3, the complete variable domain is DTGVSQNPRHKITKRGQNVTFRCDPISEHNRLYWYRQTLGQGPEFLTYFQNEAQLEKSRLLSDRFSAERPKGSFSTLEIQRTEQGDSAMYLCASSSRIAREGTDTQYFGPGTRLTVL.

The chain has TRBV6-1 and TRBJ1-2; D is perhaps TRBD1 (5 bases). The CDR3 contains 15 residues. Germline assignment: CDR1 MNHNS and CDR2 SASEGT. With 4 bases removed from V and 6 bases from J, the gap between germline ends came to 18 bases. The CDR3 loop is CASSGTSGSRNGYTF. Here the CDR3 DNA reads TGTGCCAGCAGTGGGACCTCAGGGAGTAGGAATGGCTACACCTTC.

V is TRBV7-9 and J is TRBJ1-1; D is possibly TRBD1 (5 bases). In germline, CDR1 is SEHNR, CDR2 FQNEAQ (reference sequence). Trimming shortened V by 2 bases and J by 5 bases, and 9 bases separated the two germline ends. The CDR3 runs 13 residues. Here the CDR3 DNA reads TGTGCCAGCAGCTTACTAGGGACGACTGAAGCTTTCTTT. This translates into CASSLLGTTEAFF.